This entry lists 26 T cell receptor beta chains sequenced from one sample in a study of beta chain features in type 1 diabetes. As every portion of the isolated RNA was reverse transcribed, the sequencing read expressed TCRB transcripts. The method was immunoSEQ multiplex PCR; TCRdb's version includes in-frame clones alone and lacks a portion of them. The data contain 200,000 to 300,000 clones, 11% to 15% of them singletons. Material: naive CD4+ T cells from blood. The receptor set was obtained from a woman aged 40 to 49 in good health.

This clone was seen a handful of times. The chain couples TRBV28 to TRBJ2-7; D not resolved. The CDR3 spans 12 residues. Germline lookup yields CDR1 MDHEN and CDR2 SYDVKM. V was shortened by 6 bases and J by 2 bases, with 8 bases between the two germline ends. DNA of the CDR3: TGTGCCAGCAGATCCTTCCCCTACGAGCAGTACTTC. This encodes CASRSFPYEQYF.

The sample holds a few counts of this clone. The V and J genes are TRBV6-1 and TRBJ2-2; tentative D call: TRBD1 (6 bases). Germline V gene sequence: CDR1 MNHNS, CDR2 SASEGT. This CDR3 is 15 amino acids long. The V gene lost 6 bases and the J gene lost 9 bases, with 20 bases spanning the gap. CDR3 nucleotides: TGTGCCAGCAGAGCCGCGGATCAGGGGCCCTGGGAGCTGTTTTTT. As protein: CASRAADQGPWELFF.

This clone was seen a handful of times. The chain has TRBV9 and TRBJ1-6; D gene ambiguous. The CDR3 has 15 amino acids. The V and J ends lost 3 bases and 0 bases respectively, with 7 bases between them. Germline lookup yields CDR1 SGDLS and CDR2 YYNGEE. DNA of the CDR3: TGTGCCAGCAGCGGCCTTAGCTCCTATAATTCACCCCTCCACTTT. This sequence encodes CASSGLSSYNSPLHF.

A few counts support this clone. This CDR3 is CASSRSRNYEQYF. DNA of the CDR3: TGTGCCAGCAGCCGTTCCAGGAACTACGAGCAGTACTTC. The chain joins TRBV6-5 to TRBJ2-7; D not certain. Germline loops: CDR1 MNHEY, CDR2 SVGAGI. V was shortened by 6 bases and J by 3 bases, with 12 bases between the two germline ends. The CDR3 length is 13 residues.

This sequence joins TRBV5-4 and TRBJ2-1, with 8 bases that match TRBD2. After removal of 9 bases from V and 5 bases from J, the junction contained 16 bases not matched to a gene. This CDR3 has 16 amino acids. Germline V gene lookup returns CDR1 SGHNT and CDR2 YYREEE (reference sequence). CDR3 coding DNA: TGTGCCACTTATAATTCACGGGGGGGCCGACACAATGAGCAGTTCTTC. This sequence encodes CATYNSRGGRHNEQFF. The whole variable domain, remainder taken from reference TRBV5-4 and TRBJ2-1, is ETGVTQSPTHLIKTRGQQVTLRCSSQSGHNTVSWYQQALGQGPQFIFQYYREEENGRGNFPPRFSGLQFPNYSSELNVNALELDDSALYLCATYNSRGGRHNEQFFGPGTRLTVL.

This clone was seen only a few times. CDR3 sequence reads: CASSLGTGGNGYTF. Here the CDR3 DNA reads TGCGCCAGCAGCTTGGGGACAGGGGGCAATGGCTACACCTTC. The chain links TRBV5-1 to TRBJ1-2; TRBD1 agrees at 11 bases. CDR1 and CDR2 (germline): SGHRS, YFSETQ. The trim removed 0 bases at V and 6 bases at J, leaving 1 base unmatched. There are 14 residues in the CDR3.

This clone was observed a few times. DNA of the CDR3: TGTGCCAGCAGCTTGGAACTAGCGGGGGGCACCACCGGGGAGCTGTTTTTT. Translated: CASSLELAGGTTGELFF. V usage is TRBV5-4 and J usage is TRBJ2-2; 12 nucleotides line up with TRBD2. Losses at the gene ends were 0 bases for V and 4 bases for J; bases not matched to a gene: 4. Germline-derived CDR1 and CDR2 are SGHNT and YYREEE (reference sequence). The CDR3 covers 17 residues. The variable domain in full, completed from reference TRBV5-4 and TRBJ2-2, reads ETGVTQSPTHLIKTRGQQVTLRCSSQSGHNTVSWYQQALGQGPQFIFQYYREEENGRGNFPPRFSGLQFPNYSSELNVNALELDDSALYLCASSLELAGGTTGELFFGEGSRLTVL.

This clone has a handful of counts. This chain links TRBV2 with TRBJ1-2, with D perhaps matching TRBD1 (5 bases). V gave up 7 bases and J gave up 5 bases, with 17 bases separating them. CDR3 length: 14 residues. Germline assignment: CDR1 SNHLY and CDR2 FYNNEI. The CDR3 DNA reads TGTGCCAGCACCCTCGGAGGGGACCCTTATGGCTACACCTTC. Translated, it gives CASTLGGDPYGYTF.

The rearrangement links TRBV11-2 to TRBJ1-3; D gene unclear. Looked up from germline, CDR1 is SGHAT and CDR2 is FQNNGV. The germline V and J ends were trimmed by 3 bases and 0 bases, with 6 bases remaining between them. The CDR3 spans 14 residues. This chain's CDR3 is CASSFKISGNTIYF. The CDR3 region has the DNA TGTGCCAGCAGCTTCAAAATCTCTGGAAACACCATATATTTT.

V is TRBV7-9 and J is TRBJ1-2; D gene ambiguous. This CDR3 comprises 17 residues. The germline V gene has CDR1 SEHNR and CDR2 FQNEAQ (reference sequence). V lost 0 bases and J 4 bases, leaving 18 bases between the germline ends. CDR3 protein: CASSLAPRGEGTYGYTF. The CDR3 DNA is TGTGCCAGCAGCTTAGCCCCCCGGGGTGAGGGAACCTATGGCTACACCTTC.

Here the CDR3 reads CASSPTSTGLNTEAFF. For the CDR3, the DNA is TGTGCCAGCAGCCCTACCTCTACAGGCCTGAACACTGAAGCTTTCTTT. This chain uses TRBV11-2 with TRBJ1-1; D perhaps matches TRBD1 (5 bases). Germline V gene lookup returns CDR1 SGHAT and CDR2 FQNNGV. Between the trimmed V and J ends, which lost 5 bases and 0 bases, there was a span of 16 bases. The CDR3 runs to 16 residues.

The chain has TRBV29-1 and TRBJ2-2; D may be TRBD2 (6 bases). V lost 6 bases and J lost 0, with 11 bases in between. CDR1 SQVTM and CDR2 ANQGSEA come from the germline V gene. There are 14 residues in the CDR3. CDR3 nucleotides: TGCAGCGTGGAGGGGCAATCGAACACCGGGGAGCTGTTTTTT. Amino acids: CSVEGQSNTGELFF.

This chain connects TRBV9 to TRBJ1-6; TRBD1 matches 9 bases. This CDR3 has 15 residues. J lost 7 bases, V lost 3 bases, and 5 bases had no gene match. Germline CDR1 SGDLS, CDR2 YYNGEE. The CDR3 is CASSGGQGNNSPLHF. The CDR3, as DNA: TGTGCCAGCAGCGGGGGACAGGGTAACAATTCACCCCTCCACTTT.

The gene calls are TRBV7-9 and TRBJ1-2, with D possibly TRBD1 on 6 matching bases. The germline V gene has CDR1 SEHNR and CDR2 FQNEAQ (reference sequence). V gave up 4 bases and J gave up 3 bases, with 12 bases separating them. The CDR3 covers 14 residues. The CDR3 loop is CASSSGQPYYGYTF. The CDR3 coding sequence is TGTGCCAGCAGCTCAGGACAGCCCTACTATGGCTACACCTTC.

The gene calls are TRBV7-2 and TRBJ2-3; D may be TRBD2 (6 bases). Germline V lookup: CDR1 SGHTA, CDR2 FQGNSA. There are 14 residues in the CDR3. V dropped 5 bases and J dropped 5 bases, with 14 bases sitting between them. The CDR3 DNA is TGTGCCAGCAGCCCTAGCGTATACGGAGATACGCAGTATTTT. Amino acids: CASSPSVYGDTQYF.

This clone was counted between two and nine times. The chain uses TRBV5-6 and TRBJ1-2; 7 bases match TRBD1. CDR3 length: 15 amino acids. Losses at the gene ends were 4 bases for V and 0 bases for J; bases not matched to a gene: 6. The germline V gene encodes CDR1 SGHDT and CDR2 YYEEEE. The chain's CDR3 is CASSPPTGPNYGYTF. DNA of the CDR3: TGTGCCAGCAGCCCGCCGACAGGGCCTAACTATGGCTACACCTTC.

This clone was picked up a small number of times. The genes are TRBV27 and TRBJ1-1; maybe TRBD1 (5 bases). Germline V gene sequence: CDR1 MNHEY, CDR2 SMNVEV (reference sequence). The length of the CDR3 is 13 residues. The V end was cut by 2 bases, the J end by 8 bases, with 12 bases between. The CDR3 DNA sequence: TGTGCCAGCAGTTTAAGCGGGACTCCCGAAGCTTTCTTT. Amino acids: CASSLSGTPEAFF.

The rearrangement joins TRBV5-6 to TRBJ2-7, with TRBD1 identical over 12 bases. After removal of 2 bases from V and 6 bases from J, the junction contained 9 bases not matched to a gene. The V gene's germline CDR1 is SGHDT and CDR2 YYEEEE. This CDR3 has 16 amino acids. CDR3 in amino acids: CASSFPRDRGQIEQYF. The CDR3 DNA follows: TGTGCCAGCAGCTTCCCCCGGGACAGGGGGCAGATCGAGCAGTACTTC.

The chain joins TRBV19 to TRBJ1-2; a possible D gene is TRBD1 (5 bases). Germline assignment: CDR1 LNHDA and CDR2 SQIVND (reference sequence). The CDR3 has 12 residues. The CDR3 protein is CAAGRANYGYTF. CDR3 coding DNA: TGTGCTGCGGGGCGGGCTAACTATGGCTACACCTTC.

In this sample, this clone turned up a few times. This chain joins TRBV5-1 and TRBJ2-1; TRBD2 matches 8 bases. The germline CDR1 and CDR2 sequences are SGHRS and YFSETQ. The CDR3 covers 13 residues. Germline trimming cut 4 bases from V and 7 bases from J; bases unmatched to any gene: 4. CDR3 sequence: CASSVAGRNEQFF. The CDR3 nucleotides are TGCGCCAGCAGCGTAGCGGGGAGGAATGAGCAGTTCTTC.

The CDR3 here is CASSLTGQSYEKLFF. The CDR3 nucleotides are TGTGCCAGCAGCTTAACGGGACAGAGTTATGAAAAACTGTTTTTT. The genes are TRBV7-9 and TRBJ1-4, with 7 bases aligning to TRBD1. Germline CDR1 and CDR2: SEHNR and FQNEAQ (reference sequence). The CDR3 totals 15 residues. Germline trimming cut 2 bases from V and 6 bases from J; bases unmatched to any gene: 6.

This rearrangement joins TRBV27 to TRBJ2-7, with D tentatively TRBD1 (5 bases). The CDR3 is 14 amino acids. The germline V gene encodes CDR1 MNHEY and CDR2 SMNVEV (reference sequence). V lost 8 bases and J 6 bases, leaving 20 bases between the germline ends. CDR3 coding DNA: TGTGCCAGCGAAGGGGATGCAGGACACCTCGAGCAGTACTTC. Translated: CASEGDAGHLEQYF.

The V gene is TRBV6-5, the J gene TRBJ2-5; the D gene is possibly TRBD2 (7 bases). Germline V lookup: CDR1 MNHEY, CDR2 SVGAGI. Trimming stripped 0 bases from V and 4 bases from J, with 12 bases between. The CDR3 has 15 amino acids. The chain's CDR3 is CASSYSGGPGETQYF. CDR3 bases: TGTGCCAGCAGTTACTCCGGGGGGCCGGGAGAGACCCAGTACTTC.

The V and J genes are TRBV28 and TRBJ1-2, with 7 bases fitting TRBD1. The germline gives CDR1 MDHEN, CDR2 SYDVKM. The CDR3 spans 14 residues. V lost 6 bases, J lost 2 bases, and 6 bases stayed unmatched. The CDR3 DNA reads TGTGCCAGCAGGTCCGGGACAGTGAACTATGGCTACACCTTC. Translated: CASRSGTVNYGYTF.

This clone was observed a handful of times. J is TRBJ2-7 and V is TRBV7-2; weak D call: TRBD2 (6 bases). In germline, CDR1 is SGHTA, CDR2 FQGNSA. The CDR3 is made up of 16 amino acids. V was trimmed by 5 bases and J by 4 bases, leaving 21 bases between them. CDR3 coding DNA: TGTGCCAGCAGCGGAGGGAGTGGCGGTTTTGGGTACGAGCAGTACTTC. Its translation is CASSGGSGGFGYEQYF.

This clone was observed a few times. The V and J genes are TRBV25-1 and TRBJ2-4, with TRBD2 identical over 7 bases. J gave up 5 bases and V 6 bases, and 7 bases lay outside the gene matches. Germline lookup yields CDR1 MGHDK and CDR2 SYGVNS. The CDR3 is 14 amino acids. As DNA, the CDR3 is TGTGCCAGCAGCGAGCGGGGCGGTCAAAACATTCAGTACTTC. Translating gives CASSERGGQNIQYF.